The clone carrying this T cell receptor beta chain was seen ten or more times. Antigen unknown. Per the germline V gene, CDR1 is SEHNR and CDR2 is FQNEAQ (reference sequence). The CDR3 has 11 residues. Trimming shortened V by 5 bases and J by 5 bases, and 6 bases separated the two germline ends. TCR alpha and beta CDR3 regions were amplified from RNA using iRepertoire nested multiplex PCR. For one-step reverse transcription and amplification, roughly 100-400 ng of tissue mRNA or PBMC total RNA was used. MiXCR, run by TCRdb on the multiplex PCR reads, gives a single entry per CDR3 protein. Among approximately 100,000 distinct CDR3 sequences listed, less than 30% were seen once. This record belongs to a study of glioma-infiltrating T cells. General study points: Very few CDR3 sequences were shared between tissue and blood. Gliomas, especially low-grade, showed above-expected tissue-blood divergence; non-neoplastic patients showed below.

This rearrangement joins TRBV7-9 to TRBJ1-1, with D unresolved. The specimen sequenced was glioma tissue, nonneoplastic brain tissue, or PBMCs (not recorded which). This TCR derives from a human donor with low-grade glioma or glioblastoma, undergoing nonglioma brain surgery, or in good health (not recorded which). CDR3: CASSRETEAFF. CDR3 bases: TGTGCCAGCAGCAGAGAAACTGAAGCTTTCTTT.